These 30 T cell receptor beta chains were all obtained from the same sample, sequenced in a study of blood T cells in healthy people across ages. The authors ran a second PCR of roughly 6 to 11 cycles using a sample-barcoded 5' primer and a J-beta primer mix. TCRdb re-derived calls from the 5' RACE reads in MiXCR, one entry per CDR3 protein. The sample shows 870,000 or so distinct CDR3 sequences, 29% of them seen only once. Sequencing was carried out using blood. Receptors originate from a woman aged 80 or older in good health.

The chain joins TRBV3-1 to TRBJ2-1, with 7 positions matching TRBD1. The V gene's germline CDR1 is LGHDT and CDR2 YNNKEL (reference sequence). V trimming: 4 bases; J trimming: 5 bases; junction bases outside the gene matches: 8. The CDR3 sequence is 15 residues long. CDR3 in DNA: TGTGCCAGCAGCCGAGGGGCAGGGGGACACAATGAGCAGTTCTTC. It translates to CASSRGAGGHNEQFF.

As regards this clonotype: Just one base apart from a much larger clone, this may be a read error. This chain connects TRBV6-2 or TRBV6-3 to TRBJ1-5; D is possibly TRBD1 (5 bases). Germline V gene sequence: CDR1 MNHEY, CDR2 SVGEGT. This CDR3 spans 15 amino acids. The V end lost 6 bases, the J end lost 4 bases, and 16 bases lay between the germline ends. The CDR3 nucleotides are TGTGCCAGCAGATCCGGGGCAGTCCTTAATCAGCCCCAGCATTTT. Encoded protein: CASRSGAVLNQPQHF.

This clonotype has at least ten counts. One base away lies a much larger clone, so this may be a sequencing read error. The chain joins TRBV6-2 or TRBV6-3 to TRBJ2-5; D not resolved. The CDR3 is 13 amino acids. The germline V and J ends were trimmed by 6 bases and 11 bases, with 19 bases remaining between them. Per the germline V gene, CDR1 is MNHEY and CDR2 is SVGEGT. In DNA, the CDR3 is TGTGCCAGCAGCACGGAGATATACAATGAGCAGTACTTC. Amino acid sequence: CASSTEIYNEQYF.

This clonotype was observed a handful of times. A much bigger clone sits one base away, suggesting this may be a read error. The V gene is TRBV12-3 or TRBV12-4, the J gene TRBJ2-7, with 10 bases matching TRBD1. The CDR3 runs to 14 residues. CDR3: CVSSFGTGALEQYF. The CDR3 coding sequence is TGTGTCAGCAGTTTCGGGACAGGGGCCCTCGAGCAGTACTTC.

This clonotype showed up many times. The rearrangement uses TRBV5-1 and TRBJ2-6; 7 bases line up with TRBD1. Germline loops: CDR1 SGHRS, CDR2 YFSETQ. The trim removed 4 bases at V and 5 bases at J, leaving 12 bases unmatched. The CDR3 covers 17 residues. CDR3: CASSPWDSEWRANVLTF. CDR3 bases: TGCGCCAGCAGCCCTTGGGACAGTGAGTGGAGGGCCAACGTCCTGACTTTC. Full variable domain (remainder filled in from reference TRBV5-1 and TRBJ2-6): KAGVTQTPRYLIKTRGQQVTLSCSPISGHRSVSWYQQTPGQGLQFLFEYFSETQRNKGNFPGRFSGRQFSNSRSEMNVSTLELGDSALYLCASSPWDSEWRANVLTFGAGSRLTVL.

About this clonotype: One junction end disagrees with the germline gene, perhaps due to a read error. The CDR3 loop reads CASSQVWPVQETQCF. In DNA, the CDR3 is TGTGCCAGCAGCCAAGTTTGGCCGGTCCAAGAGACCCAGTGCTTC. This sequence joins TRBV7-2 and TRBJ2-5; D remains unclear. Germline V gene data show CDR1 as SGHTA and CDR2 as FQGNSA. This CDR3 comprises 15 residues. The full variable domain, rest sourced from reference TRBV7-2 and TRBJ2-5, is GAGVSQSPSNKVTEKGKDVELRCDPISGHTALYWYRQSLGQGLEFLIYFQGNSAPDKSGLPSDRFSAERTGGSVSTLTIQRTQQEDSAVYLCASSQVWPVQETQCFGPGTRLLVL.

There are many counts of this clonotype. The rearrangement links TRBV6-6 to TRBJ2-1; 11 bases align to TRBD2. The trim removed 6 bases at V and 7 bases at J, leaving 14 bases unmatched. The V gene's germline CDR1 is MNHNY and CDR2 SVGAGI (reference sequence). This CDR3 spans 17 amino acids. For the CDR3, the DNA is TGTGCCAGCAGCTCTCGCACTAGCGGGGGTACAAGGAATGAGCAGTTCTTC. Its protein is CASSSRTSGGTRNEQFF.

Ten or more counts support this clonotype. This sequence joins TRBV7-2 and TRBJ1-2; D gene ambiguous. This CDR3 is 13 amino acids long. The germline CDR1 and CDR2 sequences are SGHTA and FQGNSA. The ends were cut back, 4 bases at V and 5 bases at J, with 11 bases in the middle. For the CDR3, the DNA is TGTGCCAGCAGCTCCCACATCGGTTATGGCTACACCTTC. Its protein product is CASSSHIGYGYTF.

At least ten counts were recorded for this clonotype. The chain links TRBV27 to TRBJ1-2, with D perhaps TRBD1 (5 bases). This CDR3 is 14 amino acids long. Trimming left V 6 bases short and J 0 bases short, with 11 bases between. Germline V gene lookup returns CDR1 MNHEY and CDR2 SMNVEV (reference sequence). This chain's CDR3 is CASRPGRANYGYTF. CDR3 nucleotide sequence: TGTGCCAGCAGACCCGGCAGGGCTAACTATGGCTACACCTTC.

V usage is TRBV4-3 and J usage is TRBJ1-5, with a tentative D call TRBD1 (6 bases). Trimming took 0 bases from V and 5 from J, leaving 11 bases between them. CDR1 and CDR2 (germline): LGHNA, YSLEER. The CDR3 contains 15 residues. The CDR3 here is CASSQDTGSDQPQHF. The CDR3 DNA reads TGCGCCAGCAGCCAAGATACAGGGTCGGATCAGCCCCAGCATTTT.

This clonotype was seen repeatedly, ten times or more. This chain joins TRBV6-5 and TRBJ2-7; perhaps TRBD1 as D (6 bases). Germline CDR1 reads MNHEY; CDR2 reads SVGAGI. This CDR3 region has 14 residues. V gave up 2 bases and J gave up 1 base, with 9 bases separating them. DNA of the CDR3: TGTGCCAGCAGTTACGACAGGAGATCCTACGAGCAGTACTTC. It encodes CASSYDRRSYEQYF.

This clonotype came up a few times. The chain has TRBV28 and TRBJ1-5; D remains unclear. The V and J ends lost 2 bases and 3 bases respectively, with 14 bases between them. CDR1 and CDR2 from the germline V gene are MDHEN and SYDVKM. The CDR3 totals 16 residues. CDR3 nucleotides: TGTGCCAGCAGTTTAGGCCACCTAGTTGCCAATCAGCCCCAGCATTTT. Translating gives CASSLGHLVANQPQHF. The variable domain in full, completed from reference TRBV28 and TRBJ1-5, reads DVKVTQSSRYLVKRTGEKVFLECVQDMDHENMFWYRQDPGLGLRLIYFSYDVKMKEKGDIPEGYSVSREKKERFSLILESASTNQTSMYLCASSLGHLVANQPQHFGDGTRLSIL.

This clonotype came up once. A read error is possible here, since a much larger clone lies one base away. V gene TRBV6-2 or TRBV6-3 combines with J gene TRBJ2-7; either TRBD1 or TRBD2 may fit D (5 bases each). The end of the DNA fits TRBJ2-5 better, so the J call may be wrong. CDR1 MNHEY and CDR2 SVGEGT come from the germline V gene. This CDR3 comprises 14 residues. The CDR3 DNA sequence: TGTGCCGGCAGCCCAGGGACCTTCTGGAGGACCCAGTACTTC. Translation gives CAGSPGTFWRTQYF.

This clonotype was counted between two and nine times. The chain employs TRBV18 and TRBJ2-4, with a tentative D call TRBD1 (6 bases). Trimming pared 3 bases from V and 13 bases from J, leaving 16 bases between. Germline V CDR1 and CDR2: KGHSH, LQKENI. This CDR3 is built from 13 residues. CDR3 protein: CASSPLAGVGQYF. The CDR3 coding sequence is TGTGCCAGCTCACCCTTGGCAGGGGTGGGGCAGTACTTC.

Only a few counts were recorded for this clonotype. The CDR3 bases are TGTGCCAGCAGCGTTTTGGGTGGCTACACCTTC. Translated, it gives CASSVLGGYTF. The chain uses TRBV9 and TRBJ1-2; D gene ambiguous. CDR3 length equals 11 residues. V was cut by 2 bases and J by 7 bases, with 6 bases left in between. Germline V gene sequence: CDR1 SGDLS, CDR2 YYNGEE. Full variable domain (outside the CDR3, taken from reference TRBV9 and TRBJ1-2): DSGVTQTPKHLITATGQRVTLRCSPRSGDLSVYWYQQSLDQGLQFLIQYYNGEERAKGNILERFSAQQFPDLHSELNLSSLELGDSALYFCASSVLGGYTFGSGTRLTVV.

This clonotype was counted ten times or more. The rearrangement joins TRBV7-8 to TRBJ1-2; D is undetermined. The V and J ends lost 5 bases and 3 bases respectively, with 13 bases between them. Germline V gene sequence: CDR1 SGHVS, CDR2 FQNEAQ. This CDR3 is built from 14 residues. CDR3: CASSPRPEYYGYTF. DNA for the CDR3: TGTGCCAGCAGCCCCAGACCTGAGTACTATGGCTACACCTTC.

The chain carries TRBV30 and TRBJ1-5; perhaps TRBD1 as D (6 bases). Germline V gives CDR1 GTSNPN, CDR2 SVGIG (reference sequence). V lost 0 bases and J 7 bases, leaving 13 bases between the germline ends. The CDR3 contains 14 residues. CDR3 DNA sequence: TGTGCCTGGAGTGTATCAGGGGTTCGGCAGCCCCAGCATTTT. This sequence encodes CAWSVSGVRQPQHF.

Concerning this clonotype: It may be a read error: a sequence one base away is much more abundant. This chain joins TRBV12-3 or TRBV12-4 and TRBJ2-5; D assignment may be TRBD1 or TRBD2 (7 bases each). V was clipped by 6 bases and J by 11 bases, with 25 bases between them. The CDR3 covers 15 residues. CDR3 amino acids: CASSSREGAYNEQYF. CDR3 nucleotides: TGTGCCAGCAGCTCAAGGGAGGGGGCCTACAATGAGCAGTACTTC.

The rearrangement joins TRBV20-1 to TRBJ2-3, with 12 bases that match TRBD2. The CDR3 covers 14 residues. The J segment lost 6 bases and the V segment lost 6 bases, leaving 7 bases of the junction unmatched. The germline V gene encodes CDR1 DFQATT and CDR2 SNEGSKA (reference sequence). The CDR3 region has the DNA TGCAGTGCCGAGACTAGCGGGGGACTTGATACGCAGTATTTT. It is translated as CSAETSGGLDTQYF.

The sample holds many counts of this clonotype. V and J are TRBV29-1 and TRBJ2-1, with 14 bases fitting TRBD2. There are 15 residues in the CDR3. V was pared by 7 bases and J by 4 bases, with 6 bases of the junction left unmatched. The germline gives CDR1 SQVTM, CDR2 ANQGSEA. The CDR3 sequence: CSAGTSGGRYNEQFF. The CDR3 DNA reads as TGCAGCGCTGGGACTAGCGGGGGCCGTTACAATGAGCAGTTCTTC.

V usage is TRBV3-1 and J usage is TRBJ1-2; D is possibly TRBD1 (6 bases). The CDR3 runs to 16 residues. Looked up from germline, CDR1 is LGHDT and CDR2 is YNNKEL (reference sequence). V was pared by 1 base and J by 5 bases, with 17 bases between. The CDR3 bases are TGTGCCAGCAGCCAAGGGTCAGGGGCGGGGTTGTATGGCTACACCTTC. Encoded protein: CASSQGSGAGLYGYTF. Combining the CDR3 with reference TRBV3-1 and TRBJ1-2 gives the whole variable domain DTAVSQTPKYLVTQMGNDKSIKCEQNLGHDTMYWYKQDSKKFLKIMFSYNNKELIINETVPNRFSPKSPDKAHLNLHINSLELGDSAVYFCASSQGSGAGLYGYTFGSGTRLTVV.

V and J are TRBV7-2 and TRBJ1-1; TRBD1 is a possible D gene (6 bases). V lost 3 bases to trimming and J lost 5 bases, with 16 bases between them. The germline V gene has CDR1 SGHTA and CDR2 FQGNSA. The CDR3 runs to 15 residues. The DNA for the CDR3 is TGTGCCAGCAGCTTCCAGGGGCTGGGATCAACTGAAGCTTTCTTT. Protein sequence: CASSFQGLGSTEAFF.

This clonotype was counted only a few times. The rearrangement links TRBV20-1 to TRBJ1-6; TRBD1 is a possible D gene (6 bases). This CDR3 has 15 residues. The ends were cut back, 1 base at V and 8 bases at J, with 15 bases in the middle. Germline lookup yields CDR1 DFQATT and CDR2 SNEGSKA (reference sequence). CDR3 amino acids: CSARAGGLKDSPLHF. The CDR3 coding sequence is TGCAGTGCTAGAGCGGGGGGCTTAAAGGATTCACCCCTCCACTTT.

This clonotype was recorded many times. This chain joins TRBV12-3 or TRBV12-4 and TRBJ2-1, with D possibly matching TRBD1 (6 bases). The CDR3 is 15 residues long. Trimming took off 3 bases at V and 2 bases at J, with 11 bases between the two ends. The DNA of the CDR3 is TGTGCCAGCAGTTTCAGAGGACAGACCTACAATGAGCAGTTCTTC. Translated, it gives CASSFRGQTYNEQFF.

As to this clonotype: A read error may explain this, as a much larger clone is one base away. The V and J genes are TRBV6-5 and TRBJ2-3; 10 positions match TRBD2. The germline gives CDR1 MNHEY, CDR2 SVGAGI. The CDR3 spans 14 residues. This CDR3 is CTSSGLAGTDTQYF. CDR3 coding DNA: TGTACCAGCAGTGGACTAGCGGGCACAGATACGCAGTATTTT.

This clonotype was observed a few times. A read error may be the cause here, since a much bigger clone is one base away. V is TRBV5-1 and J is TRBJ2-5; 9 nucleotides agree with TRBD1. The CDR3 loop spans 15 amino acids. J gave up 11 bases and V 0 bases, and 11 bases lay outside the gene matches. Germline V gene lookup returns CDR1 SGHRS and CDR2 YFSETQ. The CDR3 here is CASSLDGTGWNEQYF. Written as DNA, the CDR3 is TGCGCCAGCAGCTTGGATGGGACAGGGTGGAATGAGCAGTACTTC.

The sample holds many counts of this clonotype. The V call is TRBV7-9, the J call TRBJ2-1; TRBD1 matches 9 bases. The length of the CDR3 is 15 residues. Germline CDR1 is SEHNR and CDR2 is FQNEAQ (reference sequence). V was clipped by 5 bases and J by 4 bases; unmatched bases: 6. The CDR3 bases are TGTGCCAGCAGCCAATCCGGACAGGGGTACAATGAGCAGTTCTTC. Amino acids: CASSQSGQGYNEQFF. Based on the CDR3 plus reference TRBV7-9 and TRBJ2-1, the full variable domain is DTGVSQNPRHKITKRGQNVTFRCDPISEHNRLYWYRQTLGQGPEFLTYFQNEAQLEKSRLLSDRFSAERPKGSFSTLEIQRTEQGDSAMYLCASSQSGQGYNEQFFGPGTRLTVL.

This clonotype was detected many times. V is TRBV11-3 and J is TRBJ2-1; no definite D call. Trimming left V 0 bases short and J 5 bases short, with 11 bases between. The germline gives CDR1 SGHNT, CDR2 YENEEA. The length of the CDR3 is 15 residues. The CDR3, as DNA: TGTGCCAGCAGCTTAGAGGGCAAACAAAACAATGAGCAGTTCTTC. Its translation: CASSLEGKQNNEQFF. The variable domain in full, completed from reference TRBV11-3 and TRBJ2-1, reads EAGVVQSPRYKIIEKKQPVAFWCNPISGHNTLYWYLQNLGQGPELLIRYENEEAVDDSQLPKDRFSAERLKGVDSTLKIQPAELGDSAVYLCASSLEGKQNNEQFFGPGTRLTVL.

This clonotype was detected only a few times. This sequence joins TRBV7-2 and TRBJ2-5; weak D call: TRBD1 (5 bases). V lost 6 bases and J lost 11, with 19 bases in between. CDR3 length: 13 residues. Germline V gives CDR1 SGHTA, CDR2 FQGNSA. The CDR3 loop reads CASSRRQGNEQYF. The CDR3 region has the DNA TGTGCCAGCAGTCGTCGCCAGGGTAATGAGCAGTACTTC.

A single count supports this clonotype. A much larger clonotype is one base distant, so this may be a read error. As the CDR3 is not closed by the conserved phenylalanine or tryptophan, this likely results from a read error. The J gene is TRBJ1-2, the V gene TRBV7-2; TRBD1 matches 7 bases. Germline lookup yields CDR1 SGHTA and CDR2 FQGNSA. The V segment lost 5 bases and the J segment 5 bases; nucleotides outside the gene matches: 14. The CDR3 covers 16 residues. CDR3 protein: CASSPHAQGFNYGYTC. CDR3 sequence (DNA): TGTGCCAGCAGCCCCCACGCACAGGGGTTTAATTATGGCTACACCTGC.